These T cell receptor beta chains were read from a single sample in a study of cytomegalovirus exposure and HLA in healthy donors. Using immunoSEQ multiplex PCR, the repertoire was profiled, and TCRdb retains in-frame clones only, with some absent. Of about 55,000 clones in the sample, 75% to 80% were seen once. The sample taken for sequencing was PBMCs. The receptors here all came from a female donor in good health and CMV-seronegative. CDR3s include the opening cysteine and the closing phenylalanine or tryptophan. A D gene is named only where the DNA matches it firmly. Expanded clones get a size class; other rows say once, few or many, or leave the size out.

CDR3 length: 17; clone size: -; V gene: TRBV4-1; J gene: TRBJ2-3; D gene: TRBD2; CDR3 DNA: TGCGCCAGCAGCCAAGAGTTTGGCGGGGCCGGGGGGGATACGCAGTATTTT; CDR3 protein: CASSQEFGGAGGDTQYF
CDR3 length: 16; clone size: -; V gene: TRBV7-9; J gene: TRBJ1-2; D gene: TRBD1; CDR3 DNA: TGTGCCAGCAGCTCACGGGAGGGGGCAGGGATCTATGGCTACACCTTC; CDR3 protein: CASSSREGAGIYGYTF
CDR3 length: 13; clone size: -; V gene: TRBV19; J gene: TRBJ2-7; D gene: -; CDR3 DNA: TGTGCCAGTAGTACTCAATCAGGCTACGAGCAGTACTTC; CDR3 protein: CASSTQSGYEQYF
CDR3 length: 18; clone size: -; V gene: TRBV5-6; J gene: TRBJ2-6; D gene: TRBD1; CDR3 DNA: TGTGCCAGCAGCTTGAACGGCAGGGGGCGCTCTGGGGCCAACGTCCTGACTTTC; CDR3 protein: CASSLNGRGRSGANVLTF
CDR3 length: 14; clone size: -; V gene: TRBV7-2; J gene: TRBJ1-6; D gene: TRBD1; CDR3 DNA: TGTGCCAGCAGCCCCGGGACAGGGGAGTCACCCCTCCACTTT; CDR3 protein: CASSPGTGESPLHF
CDR3 length: 12; clone size: few; V gene: TRBV7-9; J gene: TRBJ2-3; D gene: -; CDR3 DNA: TGTGCCAGCAGCCCACGGACAGATACGCAGTATTTT; CDR3 protein: CASSPRTDTQYF
CDR3 length: 16; clone size: once; V gene: TRBV4-1; J gene: TRBJ2-1; D gene: TRBD1; CDR3 DNA: TGCGCCAGCAGCCAAGATGCAGGGGGCTTTCGCAATGAGCAGTTCTTC; CDR3 protein: CASSQDAGGFRNEQFF
CDR3 length: 16; clone size: -; V gene: TRBV6-1; J gene: TRBJ2-7; D gene: TRBD1; CDR3 DNA: TGTGCCAGCAGTGTAGGAGGGGGGACAGGCTCCTACGAGCAGTACTTC; CDR3 protein: CASSVGGGTGSYEQYF
CDR3 length: 14; clone size: few; V gene: TRBV4-3; J gene: TRBJ2-7; D gene: TRBD2; CDR3 DNA: TGCGCCAGCAGCCAATTTGGGGGGGCCTACGAGCAGTACTTC; CDR3 protein: CASSQFGGAYEQYF
CDR3 length: 12; clone size: -; V gene: TRBV29-1; J gene: TRBJ1-4; D gene: -; CDR3 DNA: TGCAGCGCCGGGGAACGAAATGAAAAACTGTTTTTT; CDR3 protein: CSAGERNEKLFF
CDR3 length: 13; clone size: -; V gene: TRBV4-1; J gene: TRBJ1-1; D gene: -; CDR3 DNA: TGCGCCAGCAGCCAACCCCGCGACACTGAAGCTTTCTTT; CDR3 protein: CASSQPRDTEAFF
CDR3 length: 15; clone size: -; V gene: TRBV9; J gene: TRBJ1-3; D gene: -; CDR3 DNA: TGTGCCAGCAGCGAAGGGGGAAAGGCTGGAAACACCATATATTTT; CDR3 protein: CASSEGGKAGNTIYF
CDR3 length: 15; clone size: few; V gene: TRBV11-2; J gene: TRBJ1-1; D gene: -; CDR3 DNA: TGTGCCAGCAGCTTAGCTTGGGGGGGGAACACTGAAGCTTTCTTT; CDR3 protein: CASSLAWGGNTEAFF
CDR3 length: 11; clone size: -; V gene: TRBV2; J gene: TRBJ1-4; D gene: TRBD1; CDR3 DNA: TGTGCCGGGGGACAGGGGAAAAAACTGTTTTTT; CDR3 protein: CAGGQGKKLFF
CDR3 length: 12; clone size: -; V gene: TRBV18; J gene: TRBJ1-1; D gene: -; CDR3 DNA: TGTGCCAGCTCACCAGGACAGTTTGAAGCTTTCTTT; CDR3 protein: CASSPGQFEAFF
CDR3 length: 14; clone size: -; V gene: TRBV5-1; J gene: TRBJ1-1; D gene: -; CDR3 DNA: TGCGCCAGCAGCCTGGACAGCTTGAACACTGAAGCTTTCTTT; CDR3 protein: CASSLDSLNTEAFF
CDR3 length: 14; clone size: few; V gene: TRBV4-1; J gene: TRBJ1-1; D gene: -; CDR3 DNA: TGCGCCAGCAGCCAAGATGGCGGCAACACTGAAGCTTTCTTT; CDR3 protein: CASSQDGGNTEAFF
CDR3 length: 15; clone size: once; V gene: TRBV11-3; J gene: TRBJ2-7; D gene: TRBD1; CDR3 DNA: TGTGCCAGCAGCTTCTCCGGGACAGGGGGCTACGAGCAGTACTTC; CDR3 protein: CASSFSGTGGYEQYF
CDR3 length: 13; clone size: once; V gene: TRBV28; J gene: TRBJ1-4; D gene: -; CDR3 DNA: TGTGCCACCCTCCTCGGTGTTAATGAAAAACTGTTTTTT; CDR3 protein: CATLLGVNEKLFF
CDR3 length: 16; clone size: -; V gene: TRBV6-5; J gene: TRBJ1-6; D gene: TRBD1; CDR3 DNA: TGTGCCAGCAGTTACTCGAGACAGGGGATGCATTCACCCCTCCACTTT; CDR3 protein: CASSYSRQGMHSPLHF
CDR3 length: 15; clone size: -; V gene: TRBV19; J gene: TRBJ2-2; D gene: TRBD1; CDR3 DNA: TGTGCCAGTAGTATGGGACAGGGTTCCGCCGGGGAGCTGTTTTTT; CDR3 protein: CASSMGQGSAGELFF
CDR3 length: 16; clone size: once; V gene: TRBV19; J gene: TRBJ1-3; D gene: -; CDR3 DNA: TGTGCCAGTAGTATCGGGAGCGAACGGCGCCGCGACACCATATATTTT; CDR3 protein: CASSIGSERRRDTIYF
CDR3 length: 17; clone size: -; V gene: TRBV5-4; J gene: TRBJ2-5; D gene: TRBD2; CDR3 DNA: TGTGCCAGCAGCCCAGGACTAGCGGGGGGAATGAGAGAGACCCAGTACTTC; CDR3 protein: CASSPGLAGGMRETQYF
CDR3 length: 16; clone size: -; V gene: TRBV19; J gene: TRBJ1-5; D gene: -; CDR3 DNA: TGTGCCAGTAGTATAGAACAGGGTAGGCGCAATCAGCCCCAGCATTTT; CDR3 protein: CASSIEQGRRNQPQHF
CDR3 length: 14; clone size: -; V gene: TRBV6-4; J gene: TRBJ2-3; D gene: TRBD2; CDR3 DNA: TGTGCCAGCAGTGACTCTAGCGGGGGGGCTACGCAGTATTTT; CDR3 protein: CASSDSSGGATQYF
CDR3 length: 16; clone size: -; V gene: TRBV6-1; J gene: TRBJ1-4; D gene: -; CDR3 DNA: TGTGCCAGCAGTGAATACAGCCCTGCAACTAATGAAAAACTGTTTTTT; CDR3 protein: CASSEYSPATNEKLFF
CDR3 length: 13; clone size: -; V gene: TRBV6-5; J gene: TRBJ1-1; D gene: -; CDR3 DNA: TGTGCCAGCAGTTACACGGGGAACACTGAAGCTTTCTTT; CDR3 protein: CASSYTGNTEAFF
CDR3 length: 11; clone size: -; V gene: TRBV27; J gene: TRBJ2-7; D gene: -; CDR3 DNA: TGTGCCAGCAGTCGAGGGGGCGAGCAGTACTTC; CDR3 protein: CASSRGGEQYF
CDR3 length: 15; clone size: -; V gene: TRBV5-1; J gene: TRBJ2-2; D gene: TRBD1; CDR3 DNA: TGCGCCAGCAGTTCCCCGGACAGGGTTGCCGGGGAGCTGTTTTTT; CDR3 protein: CASSSPDRVAGELFF
CDR3 length: 15; clone size: -; V gene: TRBV4-1; J gene: TRBJ2-3; D gene: TRBD2; CDR3 DNA: TGCGCCAGCAGCCAGCTAGCGGGGAGCACAGATACGCAGTATTTT; CDR3 protein: CASSQLAGSTDTQYF
CDR3 length: 13; clone size: -; V gene: TRBV2; J gene: TRBJ1-5; D gene: -; CDR3 DNA: TGTGCCAGCAGTGCGGGTTGGGGCCAGCCCCAGCATTTT; CDR3 protein: CASSAGWGQPQHF
CDR3 length: 14; clone size: -; V gene: TRBV6-5; J gene: TRBJ2-7; D gene: -; CDR3 DNA: TGTGCCAGCAGTGACAACCTTGAACTCTACGAGCAGTACTTC; CDR3 protein: CASSDNLELYEQYF
CDR3 length: 16; clone size: -; V gene: TRBV29-1; J gene: TRBJ2-3; D gene: TRBD2; CDR3 DNA: TGCAGCGTTCCCGGCTTAGCGGGGGGTAGAACAGATACGCAGTATTTT; CDR3 protein: CSVPGLAGGRTDTQYF
CDR3 length: 15; clone size: -; V gene: TRBV7-8; J gene: TRBJ1-1; D gene: -; CDR3 DNA: TGTGCCAGCAGGTCCGTGAGGGGGACGAGGACTGAAGCTTTCTTT; CDR3 protein: CASRSVRGTRTEAFF
CDR3 length: 15; clone size: -; V gene: TRBV11-3; J gene: TRBJ2-1; D gene: -; CDR3 DNA: TGTGCCAGCAGCTTAGAGGACAGCTCCTACAATGAGCAGTTCTTC; CDR3 protein: CASSLEDSSYNEQFF
CDR3 length: 14; clone size: -; V gene: TRBV2; J gene: TRBJ1-2; D gene: TRBD1; CDR3 DNA: TGTGCCAGCAGTGACGACAGGGAGGTGGGAGGCTACACCTTC; CDR3 protein: CASSDDREVGGYTF
CDR3 length: 15; clone size: once; V gene: TRBV7-9; J gene: TRBJ1-1; D gene: TRBD1; CDR3 DNA: TGTTCCAGCAGCTTGGGACAGGGAGTAAGGACTGAAGCTTTCTTT; CDR3 protein: CSSSLGQGVRTEAFF
CDR3 length: 16; clone size: -; V gene: TRBV7-9; J gene: TRBJ1-1; D gene: -; CDR3 DNA: TGTTCCAGCAGCCCTAACATAGACAGCCTGAACACTGAAGCTTTCTTT; CDR3 protein: CSSSPNIDSLNTEAFF
CDR3 length: 17; clone size: medium-sized; V gene: TRBV4-2; J gene: TRBJ2-3; D gene: -; CDR3 DNA: TGTGCCAGCAGCCAAGATGTAGGGGGGAGGGGCACAGATACGCAGTATTTT; CDR3 protein: CASSQDVGGRGTDTQYF
CDR3 length: 17; clone size: once; V gene: TRBV5-5; J gene: TRBJ2-6; D gene: -; CDR3 DNA: TGTGCCAGCAGCGTAACAGGGCAAAGCTCTGGGGCCAACGTCCTGACTTTC; CDR3 protein: CASSVTGQSSGANVLTF
CDR3 length: 13; clone size: -; V gene: TRBV6-5; J gene: TRBJ1-1; D gene: TRBD1; CDR3 DNA: TGTGCCAGCAGTTACAGGAGGACAGGGGGCTTCCTTTTT; CDR3 protein: CASSYRRTGGFLF
CDR3 length: 12; clone size: -; V gene: TRBV7-9; J gene: TRBJ1-1; D gene: TRBD1; CDR3 DNA: TGTGCCAGCAGCGCAGAAGGGTCCACAGGGGTATTT; CDR3 protein: CASSAEGSTGVF
CDR3 length: 14; clone size: -; V gene: TRBV9; J gene: TRBJ1-1; D gene: -; CDR3 DNA: TGTGCTAGCAGCGTAAGATTTGAGGACACTGAAGCTTTCTTT; CDR3 protein: CASSVRFEDTEAFF
CDR3 length: 13; clone size: -; V gene: TRBV7-6; J gene: TRBJ2-7; D gene: -; CDR3 DNA: TGTGCCAGCAGCTTAGATACGGTCTACGAGCAGTACTTC; CDR3 protein: CASSLDTVYEQYF
CDR3 length: 15; clone size: -; V gene: TRBV5-6; J gene: TRBJ1-6; D gene: -; CDR3 DNA: TGTGCCAGCAGCACACAGGGAAGGGGTAATTCACCCCTCCACTTT; CDR3 protein: CASSTQGRGNSPLHF
CDR3 length: 15; clone size: few; V gene: TRBV7-2; J gene: TRBJ1-4; D gene: TRBD1; CDR3 DNA: TGTGCCAGCAGCTCACGGACAGGGTTGGGTGAAAAACTGTTTTTT; CDR3 protein: CASSSRTGLGEKLFF